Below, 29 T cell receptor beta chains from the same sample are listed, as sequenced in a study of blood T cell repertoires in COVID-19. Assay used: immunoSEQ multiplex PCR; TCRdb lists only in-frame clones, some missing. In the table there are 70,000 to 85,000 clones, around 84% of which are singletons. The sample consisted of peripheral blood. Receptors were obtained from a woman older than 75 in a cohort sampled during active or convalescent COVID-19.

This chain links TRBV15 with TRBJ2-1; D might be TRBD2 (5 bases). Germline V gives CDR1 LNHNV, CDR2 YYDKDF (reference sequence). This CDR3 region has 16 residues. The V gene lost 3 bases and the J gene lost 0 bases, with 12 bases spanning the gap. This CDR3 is CATSRRAESSYNEQFF. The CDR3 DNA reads TGTGCCACCAGCAGGCGGGCGGAGAGCTCCTACAATGAGCAGTTCTTC.

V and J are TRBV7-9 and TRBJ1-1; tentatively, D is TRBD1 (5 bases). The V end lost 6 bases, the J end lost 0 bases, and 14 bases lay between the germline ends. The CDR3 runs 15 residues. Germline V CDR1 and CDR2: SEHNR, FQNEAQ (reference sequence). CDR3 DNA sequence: TGTGCCAGCAGGGCCGGGGGTTTAATGAACACTGAAGCTTTCTTT. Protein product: CASRAGGLMNTEAFF.

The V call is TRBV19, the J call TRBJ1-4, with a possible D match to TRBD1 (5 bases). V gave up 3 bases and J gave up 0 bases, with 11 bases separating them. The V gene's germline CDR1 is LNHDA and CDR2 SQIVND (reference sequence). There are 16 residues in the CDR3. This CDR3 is CASSIILRATNEKLFF. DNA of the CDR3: TGTGCCAGTAGTATTATACTCAGGGCAACTAATGAAAAACTGTTTTTT.

For the CDR3, the DNA is TGTGCCTGGAGACAGGGGTGGGACACTGAAGCTTTCTTT. Translating gives CAWRQGWDTEAFF. V is TRBV30 and J is TRBJ1-1; the match to TRBD1 covers 7 bases. The CDR3 spans 13 residues. The ends lost 3 bases at V and 3 bases at J; junction bases unmatched: 4. Germline V CDR1 and CDR2: GTSNPN, SVGIG (reference sequence).

Written as DNA, the CDR3 is TGTGCCAGCAGCAAATCAGACATGAACTCCTACGAGCAGTACTTC. Its protein product is CASSKSDMNSYEQYF. The V call is TRBV21-1, the J call TRBJ2-7; the DNA was not used to check the table's D call, TRBD1. TRBV21-1 is assigned pseudogene status. The CDR3 contains 15 residues.

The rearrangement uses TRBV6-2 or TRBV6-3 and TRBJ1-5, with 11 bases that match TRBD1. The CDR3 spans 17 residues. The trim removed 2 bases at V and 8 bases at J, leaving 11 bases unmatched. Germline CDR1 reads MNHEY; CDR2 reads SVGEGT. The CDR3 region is CASSYPGGTGGRKPQHF. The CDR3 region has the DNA TGTGCCAGCAGTTACCCCGGTGGGACAGGGGGACGGAAGCCCCAGCATTTT.

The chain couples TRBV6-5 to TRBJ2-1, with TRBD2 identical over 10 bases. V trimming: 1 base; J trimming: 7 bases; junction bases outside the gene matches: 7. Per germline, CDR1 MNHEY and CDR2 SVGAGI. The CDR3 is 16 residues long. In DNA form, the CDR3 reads TGTGCCAGCAGTTACTATGGCCTAGCGGGAGAGAATGAGCAGTTCTTC. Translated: CASSYYGLAGENEQFF.

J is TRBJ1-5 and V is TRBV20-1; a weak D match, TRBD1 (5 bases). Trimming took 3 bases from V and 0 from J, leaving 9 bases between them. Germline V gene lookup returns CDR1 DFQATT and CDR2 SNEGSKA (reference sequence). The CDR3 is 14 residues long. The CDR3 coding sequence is TGCAGTGCTAGTGTGACAGATAGCAATCAGCCCCAGCATTTT. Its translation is CSASVTDSNQPQHF.

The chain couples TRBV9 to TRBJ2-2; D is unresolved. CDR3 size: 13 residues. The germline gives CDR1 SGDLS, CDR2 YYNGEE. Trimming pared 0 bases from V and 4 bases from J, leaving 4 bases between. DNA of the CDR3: TGTGCCAGCAGCGTAGGGCCCACCGGGGAGCTGTTTTTT. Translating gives CASSVGPTGELFF.

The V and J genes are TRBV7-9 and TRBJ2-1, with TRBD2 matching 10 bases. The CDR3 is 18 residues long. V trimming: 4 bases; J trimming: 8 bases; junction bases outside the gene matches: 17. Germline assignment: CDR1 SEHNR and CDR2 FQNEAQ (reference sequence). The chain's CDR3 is CASSSERGPGLATDEQFF. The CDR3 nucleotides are TGTGCCAGCAGCTCCGAGAGGGGACCGGGACTAGCGACGGATGAGCAGTTCTTC.

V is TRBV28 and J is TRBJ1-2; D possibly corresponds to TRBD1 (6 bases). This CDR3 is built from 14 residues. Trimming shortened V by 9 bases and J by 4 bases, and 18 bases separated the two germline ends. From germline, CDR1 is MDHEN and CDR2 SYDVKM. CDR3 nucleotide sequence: TGTGCCAGTGGGGGCCGGCCTTTCGGCTATGGCTACACCTTC. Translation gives CASGGRPFGYGYTF.

The CDR3 DNA follows: TGCGCCAGCGGAATCGGCGGGCTGAGTAATGAAAAACTGTTTTTT. This codes for CASGIGGLSNEKLFF. V and J are TRBV5-1 and TRBJ1-4; D is ambiguous. The CDR3 loop spans 15 amino acids. Trimming left V 7 bases short and J 4 bases short, with 17 bases between. The V gene's germline CDR1 is SGHRS and CDR2 YFSETQ.

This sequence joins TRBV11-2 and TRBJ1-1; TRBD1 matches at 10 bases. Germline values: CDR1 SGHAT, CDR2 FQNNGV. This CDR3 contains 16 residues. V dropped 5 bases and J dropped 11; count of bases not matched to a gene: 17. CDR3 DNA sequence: TGTGCCAGCAGCCCCTCTTTGGACAGGGGGTCGATTGATGCTTTCTTT. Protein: CASSPSLDRGSIDAFF.

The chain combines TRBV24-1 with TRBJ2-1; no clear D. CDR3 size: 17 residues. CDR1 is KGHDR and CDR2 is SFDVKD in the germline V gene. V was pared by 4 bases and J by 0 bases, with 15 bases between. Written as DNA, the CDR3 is TGTGCCACCAGTGACCCCCCGAGTCAAAGCTCCTACAATGAGCAGTTCTTC. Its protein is CATSDPPSQSSYNEQFF.

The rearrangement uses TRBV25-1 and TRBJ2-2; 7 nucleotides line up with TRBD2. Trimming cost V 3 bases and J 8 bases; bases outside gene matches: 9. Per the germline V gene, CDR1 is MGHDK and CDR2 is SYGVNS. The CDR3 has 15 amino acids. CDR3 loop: CASSDVAGVKGELFF. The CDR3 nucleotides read TGTGCCAGCAGTGATGTTGCGGGAGTAAAGGGGGAGCTGTTTTTT.

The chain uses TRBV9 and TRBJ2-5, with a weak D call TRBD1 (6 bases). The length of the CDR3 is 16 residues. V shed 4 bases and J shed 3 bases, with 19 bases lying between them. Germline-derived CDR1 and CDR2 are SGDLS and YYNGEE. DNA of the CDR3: TGTGCCAGCAGCACACGGGAACAGGGAAGGGAAGAGACCCAGTACTTC. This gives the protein CASSTREQGREETQYF.

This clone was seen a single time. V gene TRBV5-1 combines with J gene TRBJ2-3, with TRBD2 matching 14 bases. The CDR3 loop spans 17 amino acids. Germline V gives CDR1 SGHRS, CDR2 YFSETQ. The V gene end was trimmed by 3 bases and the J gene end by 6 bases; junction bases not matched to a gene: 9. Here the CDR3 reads CASSWGLTSGRVDTQYF. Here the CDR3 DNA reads TGCGCCAGCAGCTGGGGCTTGACTAGCGGGAGGGTGGATACGCAGTATTTT.

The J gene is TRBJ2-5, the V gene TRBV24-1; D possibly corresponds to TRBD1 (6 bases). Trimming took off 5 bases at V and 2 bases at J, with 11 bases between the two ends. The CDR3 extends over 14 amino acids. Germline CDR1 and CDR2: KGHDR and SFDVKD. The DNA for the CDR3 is TGTGCCACCAGTGGCGGACAGTTACAAGAGACCCAGTACTTC. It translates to CATSGGQLQETQYF.

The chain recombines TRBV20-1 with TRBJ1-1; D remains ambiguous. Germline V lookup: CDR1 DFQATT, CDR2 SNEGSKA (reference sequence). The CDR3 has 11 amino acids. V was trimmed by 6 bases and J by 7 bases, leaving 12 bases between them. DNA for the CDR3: TGCAGTGCCCACGCCCTATTTGAAGCTTTCTTT. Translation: CSAHALFEAFF.

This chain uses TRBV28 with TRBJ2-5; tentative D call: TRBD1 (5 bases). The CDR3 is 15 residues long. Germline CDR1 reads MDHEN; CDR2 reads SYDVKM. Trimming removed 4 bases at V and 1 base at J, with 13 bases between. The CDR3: CASSSLGVGQETQYF. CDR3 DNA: TGTGCCAGCAGTTCCTTAGGGGTGGGCCAAGAGACCCAGTACTTC. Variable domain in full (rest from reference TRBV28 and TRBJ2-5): DVKVTQSSRYLVKRTGEKVFLECVQDMDHENMFWYRQDPGLGLRLIYFSYDVKMKEKGDIPEGYSVSREKKERFSLILESASTNQTSMYLCASSSLGVGQETQYFGPGTRLLVL.

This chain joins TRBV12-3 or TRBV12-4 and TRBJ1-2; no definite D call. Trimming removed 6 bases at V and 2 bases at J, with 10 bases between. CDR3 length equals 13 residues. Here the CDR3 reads CASSRTENYGYTF. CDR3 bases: TGTGCCAGCAGCCGAACAGAAAACTATGGCTACACCTTC.

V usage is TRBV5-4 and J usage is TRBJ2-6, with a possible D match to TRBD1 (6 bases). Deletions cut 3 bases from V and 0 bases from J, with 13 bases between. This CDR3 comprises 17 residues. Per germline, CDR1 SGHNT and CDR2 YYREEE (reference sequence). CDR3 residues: CASSSQGILSGANVLTF. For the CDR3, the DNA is TGTGCCAGCAGCTCACAGGGAATACTCTCTGGGGCCAACGTCCTGACTTTC.

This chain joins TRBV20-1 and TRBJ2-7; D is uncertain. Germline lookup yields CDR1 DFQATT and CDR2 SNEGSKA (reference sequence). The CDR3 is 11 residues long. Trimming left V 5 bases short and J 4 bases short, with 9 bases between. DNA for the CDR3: TGCAGTGCTTCGCTAGAGTACGAGCAGTACTTC. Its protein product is CSASLEYEQYF.

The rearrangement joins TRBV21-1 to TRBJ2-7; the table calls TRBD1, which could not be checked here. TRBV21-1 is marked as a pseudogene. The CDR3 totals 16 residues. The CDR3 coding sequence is TGTGCCAGCAGCAAAAACGAGGGGGAAAAATCCTACGAGCAGTACGTC. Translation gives CASSKNEGEKSYEQYV.

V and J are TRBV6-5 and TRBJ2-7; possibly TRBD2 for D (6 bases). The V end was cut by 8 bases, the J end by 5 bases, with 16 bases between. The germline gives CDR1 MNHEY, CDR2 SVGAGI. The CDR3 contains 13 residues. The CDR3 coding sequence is TGTGCCAGCTTCAAAAACTGGGGGGACGAGCAGTACGTC. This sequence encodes CASFKNWGDEQYV.

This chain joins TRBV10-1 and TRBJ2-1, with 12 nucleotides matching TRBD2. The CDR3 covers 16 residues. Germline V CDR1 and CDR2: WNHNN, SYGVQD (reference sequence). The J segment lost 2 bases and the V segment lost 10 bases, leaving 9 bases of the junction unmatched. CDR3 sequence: CATFSTSGGTYNEQFF. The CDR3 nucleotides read TGCGCCACCTTTTCGACTAGCGGGGGAACCTACAATGAGCAGTTCTTC.

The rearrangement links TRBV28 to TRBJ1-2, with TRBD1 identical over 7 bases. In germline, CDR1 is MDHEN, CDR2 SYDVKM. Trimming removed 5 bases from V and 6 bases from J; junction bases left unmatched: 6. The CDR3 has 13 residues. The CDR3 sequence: CASSPPTGNGYTF. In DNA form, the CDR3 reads TGTGCCAGCAGTCCACCGACAGGGAATGGCTACACCTTC.

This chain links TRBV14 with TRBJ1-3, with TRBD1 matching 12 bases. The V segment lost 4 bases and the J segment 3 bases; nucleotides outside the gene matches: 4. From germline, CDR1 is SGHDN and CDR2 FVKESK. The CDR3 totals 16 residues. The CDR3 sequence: CASSRDRGRIGNTIYF. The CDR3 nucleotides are TGTGCCAGCAGCCGGGACAGGGGGCGGATTGGAAACACCATATATTTT.

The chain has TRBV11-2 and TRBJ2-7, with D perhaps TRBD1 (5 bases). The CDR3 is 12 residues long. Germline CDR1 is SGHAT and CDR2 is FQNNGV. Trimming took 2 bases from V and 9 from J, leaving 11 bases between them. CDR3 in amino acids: CASSLSPTGQYV. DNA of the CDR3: TGTGCCAGCAGCTTAAGTCCCACAGGGCAGTACGTC.